This T cell receptor (beta chain) is from a study of T cells in Graves' hyperthyroidism and ophthalmopathy. Study results and caveats: Ophthalmopathy and stable hyperthyroidism were told apart by a 13 V-J model. In blood, most of the thyroid clonotypes expanded above 0.001 were also present.

Germline V gene sequence: CDR1 MGHDK, CDR2 SYGVNS. The CDR3 totals 11 residues. Trimming pared 3 bases from V and 5 bases from J, leaving 5 bases between. On this clonotype itself: Its cognate antigen is unknown.

Amplification of TCR beta CDR3 regions was performed using RNA transcripts as template. During a first-round RT-PCR of the TCR CDR3, the HTBI primer set was used. TCRdb re-called the multiplex PCR reads through MiXCR, storing one row per CDR3 protein. The profile shows about 740,000 distinct CDR3 sequences, about 14% of them singletons. The rearrangement links TRBV25-1 to TRBJ2-7, with no clear D. This receptor was obtained from a woman between 18 and 29 years old with Graves' hyperthyroidism. The specimen was blood. DNA of the CDR3: TGTGCCAGCAGTGATGTCCACGAGCAGTACTTC. Its translation is CASSDVHEQYF.